This TCR beta chain was identified during a study of T cell responses to AZD1222 COVID-19 vaccine. Study results and limitations: Unmutated variant regions are reportedly the target of nearly half of TCRs that are spike-specific. Every sample of the repertoires postdated the peak T cell response. Baseline testing showed seropositivity in only six AZD1222 recipients. Spike-specific TCR breadth and depth grew following two AZD1222 doses.

This CDR3 has 13 amino acids. The ends were cut back, 3 bases at V and 3 bases at J, with 12 bases in the middle. Germline V CDR1 and CDR2: GTSNPN, SVGIG (reference sequence). For this clone: Antigen unknown.

The method was immunoSEQ multiplex PCR; TCRdb's version includes in-frame clones alone and lacks a portion of them. Of 140,000 to 150,000 clones in the sample, 91% were seen once. This TCR derives from an adult in good health. The chain is built from TRBV30 and TRBJ2-7; the D is unclear. The sequencing used peripheral blood, collected on day 0 of AZD1222 vaccination. The CDR3 sequence is CAWRSVTFYEQYF. CDR3 bases: TGTGCCTGGAGGAGCGTTACCTTCTACGAGCAGTACTTC.